The 32 T cell receptor beta chains below were found in one sample sequenced in a study of T cell responses to AZD1222 COVID-19 vaccine. The method was immunoSEQ multiplex PCR; TCRdb's version includes in-frame clones alone and lacks a portion of them. The sample yields about 160,000 clones, about 88% seen once. The sequencing here drew on peripheral blood, taken on day 0 of AZD1222 vaccination. Every receptor here comes from an adult in good health.

The chain joins TRBV15 to TRBJ1-2; 9 nucleotides align to TRBD1. Germline CDR1 reads LNHNV; CDR2 reads YYDKDF (reference sequence). The CDR3 has 15 amino acids. The ends lost 4 bases at V and 2 bases at J; junction bases unmatched: 5. CDR3 nucleotides: TGTGCCACCAGCAATGGCGGACAGGGGAACTATGGCTACACCTTC. Translating it yields CATSNGGQGNYGYTF.

The chain employs TRBV28 and TRBJ1-6; TRBD1 agrees at 7 bases. Germline V gives CDR1 MDHEN, CDR2 SYDVKM. With V trimmed by 3 bases and J by 1 base, 12 bases remained unmatched. The CDR3 runs to 19 residues. This CDR3 is CASSFEGVGQASYNSPLHF. Here the CDR3 DNA reads TGTGCCAGCAGTTTTGAAGGAGTTGGACAGGCGTCCTATAATTCACCCCTCCACTTT.

The genes are TRBV6-5 and TRBJ1-1; no clear D gene. CDR1 is MNHEY and CDR2 is SVGAGI in the germline V gene. V lost 2 bases and J 2 bases, leaving 9 bases between the germline ends. CDR3 length: 14 amino acids. This CDR3 reads CASSYPGLNTEAFF. The DNA of the CDR3 is TGTGCCAGCAGTTACCCCGGACTCAACACTGAAGCTTTCTTT.

The V gene is TRBV30, the J gene TRBJ2-2; D gene unclear. The V end was cut by 1 base, the J end by 1 base, with 10 bases between. CDR3 length: 15 amino acids. The V gene's germline CDR1 is GTSNPN and CDR2 SVGIG (reference sequence). CDR3 in DNA: TGTGCCTGGAGTGGGGCACTCCGGAACACCGGGGAGCTGTTTTTT. Translating it yields CAWSGALRNTGELFF.

The chain has TRBV25-1 and TRBJ2-1, with TRBD1 identical over 12 bases. The CDR3 has 18 residues. Germline V gene sequence: CDR1 MGHDK, CDR2 SYGVNS. V shed 4 bases, J shed 5 bases, and the junction held 12 bases outside the gene matches. This chain's CDR3 is CASSGGTGGATPDNEQFF. In nucleotides, the CDR3 is TGTGCCAGCAGTGGGGGGACAGGGGGCGCAACACCGGACAATGAGCAGTTCTTC.

CDR3 sequence reads: CASSVEANYGYTF. In DNA form, the CDR3 reads TGTGCCAGCAGTGTTGAGGCTAACTATGGCTACACCTTC. The genes are TRBV2 and TRBJ1-2; D call uncertain. CDR1 and CDR2 from the germline V gene are SNHLY and FYNNEI. Trimming removed 4 bases at V and 0 bases at J, with 6 bases between. This CDR3 spans 13 amino acids.

The chain combines TRBV19 with TRBJ2-7; possible D gene TRBD1, 6 bases. Germline V CDR1 and CDR2: LNHDA, SQIVND (reference sequence). This CDR3 region has 14 residues. The ends were cut back, 4 bases at V and 1 base at J, with 11 bases in the middle. The CDR3 sequence: CASSTYRESYEQYF. CDR3 DNA sequence: TGTGCCAGTAGTACATACAGGGAATCCTACGAGCAGTACTTC.

The chain combines TRBV6-5 with TRBJ2-7; D gene ambiguous. Germline values: CDR1 MNHEY, CDR2 SVGAGI. The germline V and J ends were trimmed by 6 bases and 3 bases, with 12 bases remaining between them. The CDR3 consists of 13 residues. The CDR3 DNA reads as TGTGCCAGCAGCATAGGCCAGGACTACGAGCAGTACTTC. It encodes CASSIGQDYEQYF.

This chain connects TRBV28 to TRBJ1-1; no definite D call. The CDR3 length is 12 residues. Germline V lookup: CDR1 MDHEN, CDR2 SYDVKM. V was cut by 8 bases and J by 3 bases, with 10 bases left in between. CDR3 in DNA: TGTGCCAGCTGTTCCGGGGACACTGAAGCTTTCTTT. It yields the protein CASCSGDTEAFF.

The chain joins TRBV7-6 to TRBJ2-7; a possible D gene is TRBD1 (5 bases). In germline, CDR1 is SGHVS, CDR2 FNYEAQ. The CDR3 runs 16 residues. Trimming stripped 2 bases from V and 4 bases from J, with 18 bases between. CDR3 DNA: TGTGCCAGCAGCTTATTGATGGCAGGGTCGGCGTACGAGCAGTACTTC. It translates to CASSLLMAGSAYEQYF.

This rearrangement joins TRBV2 to TRBJ1-6; 8 nucleotides align to TRBD1. Germline V lookup: CDR1 SNHLY, CDR2 FYNNEI. Germline trimming cut 3 bases from V and 8 bases from J; bases unmatched to any gene: 3. The CDR3 contains 14 residues. The DNA for the CDR3 is TGTGCCAGCAGTGACGACAGGGGTTATTCACCCCTCCACTTT. Translating gives CASSDDRGYSPLHF.

This clone was found once. The rearrangement uses TRBV19 and TRBJ1-5; D not resolved. In germline, CDR1 is LNHDA, CDR2 SQIVND (reference sequence). V lost 3 bases and J 4 bases, leaving 4 bases between the germline ends. The CDR3 runs 12 residues. CDR3 sequence (DNA): TGTGCCAGTAGTATGGCAAATCAGCCCCAGCATTTT. Translation: CASSMANQPQHF.

The chain employs TRBV18 and TRBJ2-5, with TRBD1 matching over 10 bases. CDR1 and CDR2 (germline): KGHSH, LQKENI. The CDR3 is made up of 16 amino acids. Trimming took 3 bases from V and 1 from J; bases not matched to a gene: 5. CDR3 nucleotide sequence: TGTGCCAGCTCACCTCGACAGGGGGCGAGCCAAGAGACCCAGTACTTC. Translated: CASSPRQGASQETQYF.

The CDR3 coding sequence is TGTGCCAGCACTCCGCCAGGGGGCTATGGCTACACCTTC. The encoded protein is CASTPPGGYGYTF. V is TRBV28 and J is TRBJ1-2, with 7 bases aligning to TRBD1. From germline, CDR1 is MDHEN and CDR2 SYDVKM. Germline trimming cut 7 bases from V and 4 bases from J; bases unmatched to any gene: 6. This CDR3 is built from 13 residues.

This rearrangement joins TRBV2 to TRBJ1-2; 7 bases map to TRBD1. The CDR3 is 13 residues long. Germline CDR1 and CDR2: SNHLY and FYNNEI. V was clipped by 11 bases and J by 6 bases; unmatched bases: 12. CDR3 in amino acids: CACGQVVLDGYTF. In DNA form, the CDR3 reads TGTGCCTGCGGACAGGTTGTTTTAGATGGCTACACCTTC.

V usage is TRBV7-2 and J usage is TRBJ1-6, with TRBD1 as a possible D gene (6 bases). Looked up from germline, CDR1 is SGHTA and CDR2 is FQGNSA. The CDR3 loop spans 18 amino acids. The V gene lost 0 bases and the J gene lost 6 bases, with 18 bases spanning the gap. The CDR3 bases are TGTGCCAGCAGCTTAGCATCGCCGCAGGGGTCGGGTAATTCACCCCTCCACTTT. Protein: CASSLASPQGSGNSPLHF.

The chain joins TRBV4-1 to TRBJ2-7, with D perhaps assigned TRBD1 or TRBD2 (5 bases each). The germline CDR1 and CDR2 sequences are MGHRA and YSYEKL. V dropped 0 bases and J dropped 3 bases, with 15 bases sitting between them. The CDR3 is made up of 16 amino acids. Here the CDR3 DNA reads TGCGCCAGCAGCCAAGAAAAACCTGGGACCGGCTACGAGCAGTACTTC. Protein product: CASSQEKPGTGYEQYF.

The chain couples TRBV9 to TRBJ1-2, with 10 bases matching TRBD1. Germline V gene sequence: CDR1 SGDLS, CDR2 YYNGEE. V lost 4 bases, J lost 2 bases, and 2 bases stayed unmatched. The CDR3 is 14 amino acids. CDR3 amino acids: CASSKGQGNYGYTF. The CDR3 nucleotides are TGTGCCAGCAGCAAGGGACAGGGGAACTATGGCTACACCTTC.

Written as DNA, the CDR3 is TGTGCCAGCAGCAAAAAGGATGGGACTAGCGGGAAGGACGGCAACACCGGGGAGCTGTTTTTT. It translates to CASSKKDGTSGKDGNTGELFF. The V call is TRBV21-1, the J call TRBJ2-2; the table calls TRBD2, which could not be checked here. TRBV21-1 is tagged as a pseudogene. The CDR3 spans 21 residues.

V and J are TRBV7-8 and TRBJ2-5; possibly TRBD2 for D (6 bases). The CDR3 runs 15 residues. The germline V and J ends were trimmed by 5 bases and 5 bases, with 18 bases remaining between them. Looked up from germline, CDR1 is SGHVS and CDR2 is FQNEAQ. The CDR3 here is CASSRGSNRGETQYF. CDR3 nucleotides: TGTGCCAGCAGCCGCGGCTCAAACCGGGGGGAGACCCAGTACTTC.

This chain joins TRBV7-6 and TRBJ1-1; D is ambiguous. The germline V gene has CDR1 SGHVS and CDR2 FNYEAQ. The CDR3 runs 17 residues. V gave up 3 bases and J gave up 3 bases, with 20 bases separating them. The chain's CDR3 is CASSFAPLSERDTEAFF. DNA of the CDR3: TGTGCCAGCAGCTTCGCCCCTCTTTCGGAGAGGGACACTGAAGCTTTCTTT. Looking up the rest from reference TRBV7-6 and TRBJ1-1 gives the full variable domain: GAGVSQSPRYKVTKRGQDVALRCDPISGHVSLYWYRQALGQGPEFLTYFNYEAQQDKSGLPNDRFSAERPEGSISTLTIQRTEQRDSAMYRCASSFAPLSERDTEAFFGQGTRLTVV.

The rearrangement joins TRBV19 to TRBJ2-1; maybe TRBD1 (6 bases). Trimming took off 5 bases at V and 0 bases at J, with 20 bases between the two ends. Looked up from germline, CDR1 is LNHDA and CDR2 is SQIVND (reference sequence). CDR3 size: 18 residues. The CDR3 here is CASSGLGDNPYSYNEQFF. For the CDR3, the DNA is TGTGCCAGTAGTGGTTTGGGGGACAATCCCTACTCCTACAATGAGCAGTTCTTC.

The chain uses TRBV20-1 and TRBJ1-5; D is undetermined. Germline V gives CDR1 DFQATT, CDR2 SNEGSKA (reference sequence). The CDR3 covers 12 residues. Trimming took off 3 bases at V and 6 bases at J, with 9 bases between the two ends. The CDR3 loop reads CSASAGVQPQHF. CDR3 DNA: TGCAGTGCTAGTGCCGGGGTTCAGCCCCAGCATTTT.

The rearrangement joins TRBV6-5 to TRBJ2-7; 10 bases are a match to TRBD1. The CDR3 sequence is 15 residues long. Trimming cost V 4 bases and J 5 bases; bases outside gene matches: 8. CDR1 and CDR2 from the germline V gene are MNHEY and SVGAGI. This chain's CDR3 is CASSFPGQGSHEQYF. For the CDR3, the DNA is TGTGCCAGCAGTTTTCCGGGACAGGGGTCCCACGAGCAGTACTTC.

This clone has just one count. The CDR3 nucleotides are TGTGCCAGCAGCTCCTCTTTCATGCAGCCCCAGCATTTT. It codes for CASSSSFMQPQHF. This rearrangement joins TRBV7-2 to TRBJ1-5, with D unresolved. Germline CDR1 is SGHTA and CDR2 is FQGNSA. The CDR3 is 13 residues long. The V gene lost 4 bases and the J gene lost 7 bases, with 11 bases spanning the gap. The variable domain in full, completed from reference TRBV7-2 and TRBJ1-5, reads GAGVSQSPSNKVTEKGKDVELRCDPISGHTALYWYRQSLGQGLEFLIYFQGNSAPDKSGLPSDRFSAERTGGSVSTLTIQRTQQEDSAVYLCASSSSFMQPQHFGDGTRLSIL.

The chain recombines TRBV5-6 with TRBJ2-7, with 7 bases identical to TRBD1. The J segment lost 4 bases and the V segment lost 3 bases, leaving 7 bases of the junction unmatched. CDR1 SGHDT and CDR2 YYEEEE come from the germline V gene. The CDR3 has 14 residues. For the CDR3, the DNA is TGTGCCAGCAGCTGGGGGACAGAGGCGTACGAGCAGTACTTC. It yields the protein CASSWGTEAYEQYF.

This clone is a singleton in its sample. The chain joins TRBV11-2 to TRBJ1-4; possibly TRBD1 for D (5 bases). Germline loops: CDR1 SGHAT, CDR2 FQNNGV. Trimming took off 0 bases at V and 0 bases at J, with 5 bases between the two ends. The CDR3 extends over 15 amino acids. The CDR3 spells CASSLEGATNEKLFF. The CDR3 nucleotides are TGTGCCAGCAGCTTAGAGGGGGCAACTAATGAAAAACTGTTTTTT.

This clone was counted between two and nine times. The chain uses TRBV20-1 and TRBJ2-5; D perhaps matches TRBD2 (5 bases). The CDR3 has 13 amino acids. The V gene lost 3 bases and the J gene lost 5 bases, with 13 bases spanning the gap. Germline V gene lookup returns CDR1 DFQATT and CDR2 SNEGSKA (reference sequence). CDR3: CSASRGYAETQYF. The CDR3 nucleotides read TGCAGTGCTAGTCGGGGTTATGCGGAGACCCAGTACTTC.

On this clone: Germline is not matched at one junction end, which may reflect a read error. V usage is TRBV7-7 and J usage is TRBJ2-2, with TRBD1 as a possible D gene (6 bases). Germline V gene data show CDR1 as SSHAT and CDR2 as FNYEAQ (reference sequence). This CDR3 contains 18 residues. CDR3 protein: CASSFTPTLQGYTGELFF. The CDR3 DNA is TGTGCTAGCAGCTTTACCCCGACCCTTCAGGGGTACACCGGGGAGCTGTTTTTT.

V usage is TRBV5-1 and J usage is TRBJ2-1, with 8 bases aligning to TRBD1. Germline V gene sequence: CDR1 SGHRS, CDR2 YFSETQ. The CDR3 sequence is 14 residues long. V lost 7 bases and J lost 6; bases outside the gene matches: 9. The CDR3 region is CASGDRLSLNEQFF. The CDR3 DNA is TGCGCCAGCGGGGACAGGCTAAGCCTCAATGAGCAGTTCTTC.

The chain uses TRBV24-1 and TRBJ2-4; TRBD2 matches 13 bases. Germline assignment: CDR1 KGHDR and CDR2 SFDVKD. The V and J ends lost 4 bases and 6 bases, in that order; junction bases with no gene match: 8. The CDR3 contains 17 residues. The CDR3 sequence is CATSEGTSGTIRNIQYF. CDR3 nucleotides: TGTGCCACCAGTGAGGGGACTAGCGGGACGATAAGAAACATTCAGTACTTC.

This clone has a handful of counts. V is TRBV5-4 and J is TRBJ2-3; 7 bases agree with TRBD2. CDR1 SGHNT and CDR2 YYREEE come from the germline V gene (reference sequence). V was pared by 2 bases and J by 0 bases, with 12 bases of the junction left unmatched. This CDR3 contains 18 residues. Here the CDR3 DNA reads TGTGCCAGCAGCTTCGGGCGGGGGAGTACAACTAGCACAGATACGCAGTATTTT. This gives the protein CASSFGRGSTTSTDTQYF.